This TCR beta chain was observed in a study of CD8 T cells in Susac syndrome (dated by TCRdb to between 2017 and 2020). In the study overall: Among the Susac syndrome patients who were sequenced, clinically active disease was present in about six and clinical remission was observed in fewer than ten. Susac syndrome patients were therapy-naive, on corticosteroids (some also receiving IVIg), or on IVIg alone at blood withdrawal. Whether CD8+ T cell activation and differentiation in Susac syndrome was antigen driven was tested using repertoire sequencing.

The CDR3 sequence holds 16 residues, the cysteine and phenylalanine included. Of all the DNA, just the CDR3 is kept, 48 bases in frame from base 1. For CDR1 and CDR2, the germline V gene lists SGHVS and FNYEAQ. Trimming costs V 5 bases and J 5 bases, and their ends lie 18 bases apart. Peripheral blood CD8+ and CD4+ T cells from healthy donors, Susac syndrome patients and multiple sclerosis patients were profiled by high-throughput TCR beta sequencing. Recently defined diagnostic criteria for definite or probable disease were met by the Susac syndrome patients. Bulk CD8+ and CD4+ T cells were purified by magnetic negative isolation, while CD8+ TEMRA cells were enriched using FACS. Blood was collected in EDTA tubes and processed within 24 hours, with PBMCs isolated through density gradient centrifugation. PBMCs destined for TCR sequencing were cryopreserved in liquid nitrogen and later thawed in a 37 °C water bath. The sorted or isolated CD4+, CD8+ and CD8+ TEMRA cells reached a purity of at least 90%.

RNA was extracted using the RNeasy kit, and about 0.45 to 1 ug of the RNA was reverse transcribed with random hexamers. The immunoSEQ multiplex PCR assay, which covers 54 Vbeta and 13 Jbeta segments, was used to amplify TCR beta CDR3 regions. To correct PCR amplification bias, a synthetic template baseline was used for both primer optimization and computational correction. Regarding the original processing steps: Reads were annotated to V, D and J genes per IMGT and analyzed with immunoSEQ Analyzer, keeping only productive sequences. To calculate clonality, Shannon entropy was normalized by log2 of the number of productive unique sequences and then subtracted from one. For each patient and control, public and private clones were evaluated among the 100 most prevalent clones. Susac-specific clones were defined as absent from healthy and MS cohorts, around 980 published viral clones and other ImmuneACCESS disease sequences. TCRdb trimmed the raw reads at Q25, called clones with MiXCR and kept productive beta chains. Here each entry gathers all rows of one CDR3 protein and keeps the most common genes and DNA. The V and J calls come from TCRdb's annotation, not from the publication. The sample table contains fewer than 200,000 distinct CDR3 sequences; only one count was recorded for around nine tenths of them. Roughly 0.087% of the sample comes from the top ten.

The table lists this clonotype with a count of one. Its antigen has not been determined. Qualities for individual bases were not recorded, and no much larger clone is one base off. One read represents weak support. Here is what the overall study found, with its caveats: In patients with Susac syndrome, the CD4+ T cell repertoire showed no detectable clonal expansion. The number of individuals in the TCR sequencing and HLA analysis was acknowledged as relatively small.

The TCR originated in a human donor with Susac syndrome. The specimen sequenced was CD4+ T cells from PBMCs. The sequence links TRBV7-6 to TRBJ1-4; the D region possibly corresponds to TRBD1 (5 bases align). The DNA sequence is given as TGTGCCAGCAGCCTGAACCCGGACGGACAAAATGAAAAACTGTTTTTT. It translates to CASSLNPDGQNEKLFF.